The rows below give T cell receptor beta chains drawn from one sample of a study of Ad26.COV2.S vaccination and SARS-CoV-2 variants. Produced via immunoSEQ multiplex PCR; TCRdb's table is partial and in-frame only. This table holds about 350,000 clones, 75% to 90% found once. The sample was peripheral blood, taken in a trial of Ad26.COV2.S vaccine versus placebo. These receptors were obtained from a person between 18 and 60 years old who received the Ad26.COV2.S COVID-19 vaccine or a placebo. The CDR3 runs from the conserved cysteine through the conserved F or W. A D gene is named only where the DNA matches it firmly. Only some rows state a clone size, as once, few, many or a class for expanded clones.

V,size,J,length,D,CDR3,DNA
TRBV18,NA,TRBJ2-4,18,NA,CASSPRAQGGAPANIQYF,TGTGCCAGCTCACCACGCGCGCAGGGCGGCGCCCCGGCGAACATTCAGTACTTC
TRBV7-9,NA,TRBJ2-2,13,NA,CASSLESAGELFF,TGTGCCAGCAGCTTAGAGTCGGCCGGGGAGCTGTTTTTT
TRBV4-2,once,TRBJ2-5,15,NA,CASSQEGAYQETQYF,TGTGCCAGCAGCCAAGAGGGGGCGTACCAAGAGACCCAGTACTTC
TRBV2,NA,TRBJ2-7,11,NA,CASSGYSGRYF,TGTGCCAGCAGTGGGTACTCCGGTAGGTACTTC
TRBV6-5,NA,TRBJ2-7,14,NA,CATWTSRTSYEQYF,TGTGCCACCTGGACCTCTCGTACATCCTACGAGCAGTACTTC
TRBV6-5,NA,TRBJ2-3,15,NA,CASRSTGSNSDTQYF,TGTGCCAGCAGATCCACAGGGAGCAACTCAGATACGCAGTATTTT
TRBV9,few,TRBJ1-5,15,NA,CASSLKGVPNQPQHF,TGTGCCAGCAGCCTAAAAGGGGTACCCAATCAGCCCCAGCATTTT
TRBV6-4,NA,TRBJ2-3,15,TRBD1,CASSDGEGAADTQYF,TGTGCCAGCAGTGACGGCGAGGGGGCGGCAGATACGCAGTATTTT
TRBV7-2,NA,TRBJ2-1,16,TRBD1,CASSFRQGSSYNEQFF,TGTGCCAGCAGCTTTAGACAGGGTAGCTCCTACAATGAGCAGTTCTTC
TRBV28,NA,TRBJ2-4,17,NA,CASSTATRDRAKNIQYF,TGTGCCAGCAGTACCGCCACGAGGGATAGGGCCAAAAACATTCAGTACTTC
TRBV7-3,NA,TRBJ2-1,15,NA,CASSSSVVSYNEQFF,TGTGCCAGCAGCTCTTCGGTAGTCTCCTACAATGAGCAGTTCTTC
TRBV9,NA,TRBJ2-3,17,TRBD2,CASSTPKAGVYTDTQYF,TGTGCCAGCAGCACACCCAAAGCGGGAGTGTACACAGATACGCAGTATTTT
TRBV20-1,NA,TRBJ2-2,13,NA,CSASRANTGELFF,TGCAGTGCTAGTCGCGCGAACACCGGGGAGCTGTTTTTT
TRBV28,NA,TRBJ1-1,12,NA,CASSLSRLEAFF,TGTGCCAGCAGTTTATCTAGGCTTGAAGCTTTCTTT
TRBV7-2,NA,TRBJ1-2,12,NA,CASSLDSYGYTF,TGTGCCAGCAGCCTGGACAGCTATGGCTACACCTTC
TRBV7-8,once,TRBJ2-3,16,NA,CASRSRPGRRTDTQYF,TGTGCCAGCAGGAGCCGGCCTGGACGTAGGACAGATACGCAGTATTTT
TRBV20-1,NA,TRBJ2-3,14,TRBD2,CSASSAGGSNTQYF,TGCAGTGCTAGTTCGGCGGGAGGGTCAAATACGCAGTATTTT
TRBV5-5,NA,TRBJ1-2,12,TRBD1,CASSFATGENTF,TGTGCCAGCAGCTTCGCCACAGGGGAAAACACCTTC
TRBV7-3,NA,TRBJ2-1,14,NA,CASSGDSRGNEQFF,TGTGCCAGCAGCGGCGACTCTAGGGGGAATGAGCAGTTCTTC
TRBV2,NA,TRBJ2-3,15,TRBD1,CASSDKGAGTDTQYF,TGTGCCAGCAGTGATAAGGGGGCCGGCACAGATACGCAGTATTTT
TRBV5-5,NA,TRBJ1-4,13,NA,CASSLSGREKLFF,TGTGCCAGCAGCTTGAGTGGACGGGAAAAACTGTTTTTT
TRBV7-9,NA,TRBJ2-1,15,TRBD2,CASSLRLAGGNEQFF,TGTGCCAGCAGCTTAAGACTAGCGGGGGGAAATGAGCAGTTCTTC
TRBV28,NA,TRBJ1-5,13,NA,CASSFENNQPQHF,TGTGCCAGCAGTTTCGAGAACAATCAGCCCCAGCATTTT
TRBV7-9,NA,TRBJ1-6,15,NA,CASSLTRSYNSPLHF,TGTGCCAGCAGCCTTACACGCTCCTATAATTCACCCCTCCACTTT
TRBV20-1,NA,TRBJ2-1,14,TRBD2,CSASLAGKSNEQFF,TGCAGTGCTAGTCTAGCGGGTAAATCCAATGAGCAGTTCTTC
TRBV5-1,NA,TRBJ1-1,14,NA,CASSLAVGSTEAFF,TGCGCCAGCAGCTTGGCGGTGGGGAGCACTGAAGCTTTCTTT
TRBV5-1,NA,TRBJ2-1,17,TRBD1,CASRLLPGTGSYNEQFF,TGCGCCAGCAGACTTCTACCCGGGACAGGGTCCTACAATGAGCAGTTCTTC
TRBV4-1,NA,TRBJ2-6,19,TRBD1,CASSLNPGTAFSGANVLTF,TGCGCCAGCAGCCTCAACCCCGGGACAGCCTTCTCTGGGGCCAACGTCCTGACTTTC
TRBV6-2/TRBV6-3,NA,TRBJ2-7,13,TRBD2,CASSTGGIYEQYF,TGTGCCAGCAGTACGGGGGGGATCTACGAGCAGTACTTC
TRBV2,NA,TRBJ1-2,14,NA,CASSPQGTTYGYTF,TGTGCCAGCAGTCCCCAGGGGACTACCTATGGCTACACCTTC
TRBV7-3,NA,TRBJ2-1,13,NA,CASSISGPGEQFF,TGTGCCAGCAGCATTAGCGGTCCCGGAGAGCAGTTCTTC
TRBV7-9,NA,TRBJ2-3,13,NA,CASRGYHTDTQYF,TGTGCCAGCAGAGGATACCACACAGATACGCAGTATTTT
TRBV27,NA,TRBJ2-1,16,TRBD2,CASSWDLRGSYNEQFF,TGTGCCAGCAGTTGGGACCTGCGGGGGTCGTACAATGAGCAGTTCTTC
TRBV28,many,TRBJ2-1,15,TRBD2,CASRPPGLAGDEQFF,TGTGCCAGCAGACCCCCGGGACTAGCAGGGGATGAGCAGTTCTTC
TRBV28,NA,TRBJ2-3,16,TRBD1,CASSFHSGGATDTQYF,TGTGCCAGCAGTTTCCACTCAGGGGGCGCGACAGATACGCAGTATTTT
TRBV19,NA,TRBJ2-5,16,NA,CASSLSPLAPQETQYF,TGTGCCAGTAGTTTGAGCCCCCTAGCACCACAAGAGACCCAGTACTTC